This T cell receptor beta chain was observed in a study of blood T cell repertoires in COVID-19. Background on the study: PBMCs, B-cell-depleted T cells, or T cells were the source of the cDNA or gDNA that made up the material.

Patients from Seattle were sampled longitudinally, starting during active infection. CDR1 MDHEN and CDR2 SYDVKM come from the germline V gene. This CDR3 comprises 15 residues. The trim removed 10 bases at V and 0 bases at J, leaving 5 bases unmatched. This table comes from immunoSEQ multiplex PCR, and its TCRdb copy is limited to in-frame clones, with some not included. The profile shows more than 200,000 clones, around nine tenths of them singletons. Specimen: peripheral blood. V is TRBV28 and J is TRBJ2-3, with 12 bases that match TRBD2. This receptor was obtained from a woman aged 60 to 75 with COVID-19, enrolled during active disease. The CDR3 is CATRTSGTSTDTQYF. The CDR3 region has the DNA TGTGCCACCAGGACTAGCGGGACTAGCACAGATACGCAGTATTTT.